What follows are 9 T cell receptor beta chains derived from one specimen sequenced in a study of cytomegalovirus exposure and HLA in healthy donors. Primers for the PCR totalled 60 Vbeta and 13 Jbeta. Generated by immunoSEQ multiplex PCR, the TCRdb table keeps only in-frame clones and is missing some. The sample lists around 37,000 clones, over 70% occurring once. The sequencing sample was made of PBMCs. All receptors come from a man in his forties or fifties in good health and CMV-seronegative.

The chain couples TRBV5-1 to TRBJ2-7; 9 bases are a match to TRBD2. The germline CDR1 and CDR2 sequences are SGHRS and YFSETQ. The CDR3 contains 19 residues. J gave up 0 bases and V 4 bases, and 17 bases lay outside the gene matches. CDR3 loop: CASSEWLGQRGATSYEQYF. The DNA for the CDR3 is TGCGCCAGCAGCGAGTGGTTGGGACAGCGGGGGGCGACCTCCTACGAGCAGTACTTC.

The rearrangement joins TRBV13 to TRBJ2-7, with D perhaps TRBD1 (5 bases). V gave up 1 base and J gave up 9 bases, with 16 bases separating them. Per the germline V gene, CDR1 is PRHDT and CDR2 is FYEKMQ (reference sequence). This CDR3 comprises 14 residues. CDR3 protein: CASSLDGRRQGQYF. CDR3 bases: TGTGCCAGCAGCTTAGATGGGCGGCGGCAGGGGCAGTACTTC.

CDR3 residues: CASSQEADYAYNSPLHF. CDR3 coding DNA: TGCGCCAGCAGCCAAGAGGCAGACTACGCCTATAATTCACCCCTCCACTTT. This chain links TRBV4-3 with TRBJ1-6; D is unclear. CDR1 and CDR2 (germline): LGHNA, YSLEER. This CDR3 contains 17 residues. Trimming left V 0 bases short and J 2 bases short, with 11 bases between.

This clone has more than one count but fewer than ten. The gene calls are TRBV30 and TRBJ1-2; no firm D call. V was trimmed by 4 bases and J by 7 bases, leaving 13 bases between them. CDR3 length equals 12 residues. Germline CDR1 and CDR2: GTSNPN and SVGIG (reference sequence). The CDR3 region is CAWTGQAGGYTF. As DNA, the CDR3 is TGTGCCTGGACTGGGCAGGCTGGTGGCTACACCTTC.

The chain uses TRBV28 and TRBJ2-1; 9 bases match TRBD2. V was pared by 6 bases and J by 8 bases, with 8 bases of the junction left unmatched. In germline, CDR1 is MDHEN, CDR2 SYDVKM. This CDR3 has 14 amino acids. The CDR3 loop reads CASRQAGGIYEQFF. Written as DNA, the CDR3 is TGTGCCAGCAGACAAGCGGGAGGTATCTATGAGCAGTTCTTC. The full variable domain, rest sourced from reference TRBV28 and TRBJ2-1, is DVKVTQSSRYLVKRTGEKVFLECVQDMDHENMFWYRQDPGLGLRLIYFSYDVKMKEKGDIPEGYSVSREKKERFSLILESASTNQTSMYLCASRQAGGIYEQFFGPGTRLTVL.

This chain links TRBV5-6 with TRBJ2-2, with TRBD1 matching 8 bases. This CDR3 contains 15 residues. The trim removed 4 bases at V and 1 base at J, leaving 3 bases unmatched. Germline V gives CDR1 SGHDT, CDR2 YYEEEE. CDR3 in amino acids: CASSGGTGNTGELFF. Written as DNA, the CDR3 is TGTGCCAGCAGCGGGGGGACAGGGAACACCGGGGAGCTGTTTTTT.

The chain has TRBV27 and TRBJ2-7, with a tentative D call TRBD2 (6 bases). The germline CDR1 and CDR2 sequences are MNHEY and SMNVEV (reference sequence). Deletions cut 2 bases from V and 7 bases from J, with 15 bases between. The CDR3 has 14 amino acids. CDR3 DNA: TGTGCCAGCAGTTTAACCACACCGGCGGGAGAGCAGTACTTC. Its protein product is CASSLTTPAGEQYF.

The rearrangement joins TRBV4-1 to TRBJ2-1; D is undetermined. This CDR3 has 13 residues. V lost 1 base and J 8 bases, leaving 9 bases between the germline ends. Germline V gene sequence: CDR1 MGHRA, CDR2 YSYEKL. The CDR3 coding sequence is TGCGCCAGCAGCCAAGGCGGCCGGGATGAGCAGTTCTTC. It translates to CASSQGGRDEQFF.

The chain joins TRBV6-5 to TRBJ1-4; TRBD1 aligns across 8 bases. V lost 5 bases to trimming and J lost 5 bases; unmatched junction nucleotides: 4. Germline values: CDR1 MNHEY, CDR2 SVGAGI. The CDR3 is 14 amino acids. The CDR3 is CASSGQGRNEKLFF. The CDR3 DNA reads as TGTGCCAGCAGTGGACAGGGCCGGAATGAAAAACTGTTTTTT.